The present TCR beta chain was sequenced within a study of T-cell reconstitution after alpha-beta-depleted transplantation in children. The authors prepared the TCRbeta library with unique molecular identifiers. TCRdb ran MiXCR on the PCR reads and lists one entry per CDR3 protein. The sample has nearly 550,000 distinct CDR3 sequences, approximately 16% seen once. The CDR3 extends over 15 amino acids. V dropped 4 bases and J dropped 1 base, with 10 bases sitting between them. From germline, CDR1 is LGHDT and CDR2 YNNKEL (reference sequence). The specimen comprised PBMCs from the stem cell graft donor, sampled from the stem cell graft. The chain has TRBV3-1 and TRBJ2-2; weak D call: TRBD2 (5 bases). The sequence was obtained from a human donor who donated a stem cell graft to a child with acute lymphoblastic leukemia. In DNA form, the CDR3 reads TGTGCCAGCAGCCTCAAGAGCGGGAACACCGGGGAGCTGTTTTTT. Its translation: CASSLKSGNTGELFF.